This TCR beta chain came from a study of cytomegalovirus exposure and HLA in healthy donors. The PCR was carried out with 60 Vbeta primers and 13 Jbeta primers. The table came from immunoSEQ multiplex PCR; TCRdb's copy has only in-frame clones and leaves some out. Its clone listing holds 90,000 to 120,000 clones. The CDR3 totals 14 residues. Germline CDR1 is SGHRS and CDR2 is YFSETQ. Trimming removed 5 bases at V and 6 bases at J, with 18 bases between. As for this clone: The antigen remains undetermined.

Study-level findings and limits: With DRB1 most and HLA-C fewest, TCR association rates differed between HLA loci in a later analysis. Later analysis demonstrated an association between a missense DCLRE1C variant and TCR beta V- and J-gene trimming.

This TCR was sampled from a man aged 45 to 65 in good health and CMV-seronegative. This chain links TRBV5-1 with TRBJ2-7; D gene unclear. Sequencing was performed on PBMCs. CDR3 bases: TGCGCCAGCAGTTCACTGTCCCATCTCGGCGAGCAGTACTTC. It yields the protein CASSSLSHLGEQYF.